The entry that follows covers one TCR beta chain sequence. The CDR3 length is 16 residues. V gave up 3 bases and J gave up 0 bases, with 15 bases separating them. CDR1 and CDR2 from the germline V gene are SGHRS and YFSETQ. The data originate from a study of blood T cell repertoires in COVID-19. Overall study: PBMCs, B-cell-depleted T cells, or T cells provided the cDNA or gDNA that made up the material.

Original processing notes: Estimation of nucleated cell counts was performed using reference gene primer amplification. Data came from immunoSEQ multiplex PCR; TCRdb stores just in-frame clones and leaves some out. V and J calls and clone size are those listed in that table; D and trimming were worked out from the DNA. This table has nearly 200,000 clones, roughly 90% appearing once. The source material was PBMCs or T cells enriched from blood (not recorded which). The rearrangement uses TRBV5-1 and TRBJ1-1; D possibly corresponds to TRBD1 (5 bases). The sequence came from a woman between 18 and 29 years old who had recovered from COVID-19. The CDR3 is CASSSGHPYMNTEAFF. The DNA for the CDR3 is TGCGCCAGCAGCTCCGGACACCCTTATATGAACACTGAAGCTTTCTTT.